Listed here are 16 T cell receptor beta chains from one sample, sequenced in a study of blood T cell repertoires in COVID-19. Produced via immunoSEQ multiplex PCR; TCRdb's table is partial and in-frame only. Among roughly 22,000 clones listed, approximately 80% were seen once. Source material: peripheral blood. All receptors come from a woman in her seventies with COVID-19, enrolled during active disease.

The chain employs TRBV29-1 and TRBJ1-1; a possible D gene is TRBD1 (6 bases). CDR1 and CDR2 from the germline V gene are SQVTM and ANQGSEA. The CDR3 runs 13 residues. Trimming removed 6 bases at V and 3 bases at J, with 14 bases between. The CDR3 coding sequence is TGCAGCGTCGCGGACAGTGCGGACACTGAAGCTTTCTTT. Translation: CSVADSADTEAFF.

This clone was seen only a few times. V and J are TRBV19 and TRBJ1-3; 10 bases agree with TRBD1. The V gene end was trimmed by 5 bases and the J gene end by 4 bases; junction bases not matched to a gene: 8. Germline CDR1 reads LNHDA; CDR2 reads SQIVND (reference sequence). The CDR3 runs to 16 residues. CDR3 protein: CASSPQRDRGGNTIYF. The DNA for the CDR3 is TGTGCCAGTAGTCCCCAGAGGGACAGGGGAGGAAACACCATATATTTT. Variable domain in full (rest from reference TRBV19 and TRBJ1-3): DGGITQSPKYLFRKEGQNVTLSCEQNLNHDAMYWYRQDPGQGLRLIYYSQIVNDFQKGDIAEGYSVSREKKESFPLTVTSAQKNPTAFYLCASSPQRDRGGNTIYFGEGSWLTVV.

The J gene is TRBJ1-1, the V gene TRBV7-8; D not certain. Trimming removed 5 bases at V and 7 bases at J, with 11 bases between. Per germline, CDR1 SGHVS and CDR2 FQNEAQ. This CDR3 spans 12 amino acids. Here the CDR3 reads CASSPRRSEAFF. CDR3 in DNA: TGTGCCAGCAGCCCCAGACGGAGTGAAGCTTTCTTT.

CDR3 region: CASSVGMDRLYGYTF. The CDR3 nucleotides read TGTGCCAGCAGCGTAGGGATGGACAGACTCTATGGCTACACCTTC. The V and J genes are TRBV9 and TRBJ1-2; D may be TRBD1 (6 bases). The V gene lost 0 bases and the J gene lost 4 bases, with 13 bases spanning the gap. The CDR3 spans 15 residues. Per germline, CDR1 SGDLS and CDR2 YYNGEE.

The CDR3 loop reads CSVMRDSGGSGYTF. CDR3 nucleotide sequence: TGCAGCGTTATGCGGGACAGCGGTGGATCTGGCTACACCTTC. The V gene is TRBV29-1, the J gene TRBJ1-2; 7 bases match TRBD1. V gave up 5 bases and J gave up 7 bases; unmatched junction bases: 13. The CDR3 length is 14 residues. Germline CDR1 is SQVTM and CDR2 is ANQGSEA.

The V gene is TRBV5-4, the J gene TRBJ2-2; 11 bases agree with TRBD1. Trimming removed 5 bases from V and 0 bases from J; junction bases left unmatched: 3. Germline V CDR1 and CDR2: SGHNT, YYREEE (reference sequence). The CDR3 length is 16 residues. DNA for the CDR3: TGTGCCAGCAGATCGGACAGGGGGCCGAACACCGGGGAGCTGTTTTTT. Its protein product is CASRSDRGPNTGELFF.

The V call is TRBV12-5, the J call TRBJ1-2; 7 positions match TRBD1. V lost 6 bases and J lost 1; bases outside the gene matches: 2. The CDR3 contains 13 residues. CDR1 is LGHNT, CDR2 FRNRAP, per germline. CDR3: CASGRDSNYGYTF. DNA for the CDR3: TGTGCTAGTGGACGGGACAGTAACTATGGCTACACCTTC.

The chain uses TRBV9 and TRBJ1-2, with 9 nucleotides matching TRBD1. Germline V gene lookup returns CDR1 SGDLS and CDR2 YYNGEE. The J segment lost 6 bases and the V segment lost 3 bases, leaving 9 bases of the junction unmatched. The CDR3 runs to 15 residues. CDR3 in amino acids: CASSATGTGIDGYTF. CDR3 in DNA: TGTGCCAGCAGCGCCACCGGGACAGGGATCGATGGCTACACCTTC.

V usage is TRBV27 and J usage is TRBJ1-5; 8 bases fit TRBD1. CDR1 and CDR2 (germline): MNHEY, SMNVEV (reference sequence). CDR3 length: 15 residues. J gave up 1 base and V 3 bases, and 2 bases lay outside the gene matches. The CDR3 reads CASSFDRGSNQPQHF. The CDR3 DNA is TGTGCCAGCAGTTTCGACAGGGGAAGCAATCAGCCCCAGCATTTT.

The chain has TRBV19 and TRBJ1-2; perhaps TRBD1 as D (5 bases). The CDR3 has 13 amino acids. V was trimmed by 3 bases and J by 4 bases, leaving 9 bases between them. Germline CDR1 LNHDA, CDR2 SQIVND (reference sequence). CDR3 region: CASSIDRSYGYTF. CDR3 DNA: TGTGCCAGTAGTATCGACAGATCCTATGGCTACACCTTC.

CDR3 sequence: CASSRRGKHPSNQPQHF. The CDR3 region has the DNA TGTGCCAGCAGTCGGCGGGGGAAACATCCTAGCAATCAGCCCCAGCATTTT. The chain carries TRBV6-6 and TRBJ1-5, with D possibly matching TRBD1 (5 bases). The V end lost 5 bases, the J end lost 0 bases, and 17 bases lay between the germline ends. The germline V gene has CDR1 MNHNY and CDR2 SVGAGI (reference sequence). The CDR3 is 17 amino acids.

This chain connects TRBV29-1 to TRBJ1-1; TRBD1 aligns across 9 bases. Trimming removed 7 bases from V and 3 bases from J; junction bases left unmatched: 6. This CDR3 has 13 residues. Germline V gene lookup returns CDR1 SQVTM and CDR2 ANQGSEA. CDR3 in amino acids: CSARTGVDTEAFF. The CDR3 nucleotides are TGCAGCGCCCGGACAGGGGTGGACACTGAAGCTTTCTTT.

The V gene is TRBV3-1 (or the pseudogene TRBV3-2), the J gene TRBJ1-3, with TRBD1 matching 7 bases. The CDR3 is 15 residues long. V dropped 4 bases and J dropped 2; count of bases not matched to a gene: 5. The germline V gene encodes CDR1 LGHDT and CDR2 YNNKEL (reference sequence). CDR3 sequence: CASSLDRVAGNTIYF. In DNA, the CDR3 is TGTGCCAGCAGCCTCGACAGGGTCGCTGGAAACACCATATATTTT.

The V and J genes are TRBV6-2 or TRBV6-3 and TRBJ2-1, with a weak D call TRBD2 (5 bases). CDR3 length equals 15 residues. CDR1 is MNHEY, CDR2 SVGEGT, per germline. V was cut by 2 bases and J by 0 bases, with 8 bases left in between. CDR3 in amino acids: CASSYTRSSYNEQFF. The CDR3 DNA reads TGTGCCAGCAGTTACACTAGGAGCTCCTACAATGAGCAGTTCTTC.

V usage is TRBV4-2 and J usage is TRBJ1-1; 7 bases fit TRBD1. From germline, CDR1 is LGHNA and CDR2 YNFKEQ. The CDR3 length is 15 residues. The V segment lost 0 bases and the J segment 4 bases; nucleotides outside the gene matches: 5. Here the CDR3 DNA reads TGTGCCAGCAGCCAAGAACAGGGGATCAGCACTGAAGCTTTCTTT. It encodes CASSQEQGISTEAFF.

This clone came up a few times. The CDR3 region is CASSWRAQGVESEAFF. CDR3 DNA sequence: TGTGCCAGCAGCTGGCGGGCGCAGGGGGTCGAGAGTGAAGCTTTCTTT. The chain combines TRBV7-2 with TRBJ1-1; 7 nucleotides align to TRBD1. Germline V gene lookup returns CDR1 SGHTA and CDR2 FQGNSA. This CDR3 comprises 16 residues. Trimming cost V 4 bases and J 7 bases; bases outside gene matches: 15.